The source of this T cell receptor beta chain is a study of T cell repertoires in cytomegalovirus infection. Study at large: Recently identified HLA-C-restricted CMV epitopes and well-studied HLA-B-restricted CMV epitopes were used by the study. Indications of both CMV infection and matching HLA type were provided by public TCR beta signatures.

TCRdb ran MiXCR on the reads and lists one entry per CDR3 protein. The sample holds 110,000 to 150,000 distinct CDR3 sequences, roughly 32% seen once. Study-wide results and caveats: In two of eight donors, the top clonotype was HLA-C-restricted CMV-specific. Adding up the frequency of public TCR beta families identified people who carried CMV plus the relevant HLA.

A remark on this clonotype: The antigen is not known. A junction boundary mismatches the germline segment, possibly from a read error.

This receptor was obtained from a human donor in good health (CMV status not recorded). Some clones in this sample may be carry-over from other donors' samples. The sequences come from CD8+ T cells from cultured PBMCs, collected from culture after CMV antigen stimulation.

DNA of the CDR3: TGTGCCAGTAGTTTCGGGACAGTCTATGTCTACACCTTC. Translating gives CASSFGTVYVYTF. The chain has TRBV28 and TRBJ1-2; 7 positions match TRBD1. The V gene's germline CDR1 is MDHEN and CDR2 SYDVKM. There are 13 residues in the CDR3.